The 23 T cell receptor beta chains below come from one sample, sequenced in a study of long-term antiretroviral therapy in people with HIV. Investigators performed immunoSEQ version v3.0 at survey level. Profiling relied on immunoSEQ multiplex PCR, and the TCRdb table lists in-frame clones only, not all of them. The sample includes around 17,000 clones, about 80% of them seen just once. The source material was unsorted PBMCs, sampled 0.1 years after starting antiretroviral therapy. The source of these receptors is a man aged 18-30 years with HIV.

The chain uses TRBV9 and TRBJ1-4, with D unclear. Germline V gene sequence: CDR1 SGDLS, CDR2 YYNGEE. V shed 3 bases and J shed 0 bases, with 6 bases lying between them. The CDR3 has 14 amino acids. The CDR3 loop is CASSGHATNEKLFF. CDR3 nucleotide sequence: TGTGCCAGCAGCGGACACGCAACTAATGAAAAACTGTTTTTT.

The genes are TRBV10-2 and TRBJ2-7; 14 bases are shared with TRBD2. The CDR3 contains 13 residues. Per the germline V gene, CDR1 is WSHSY and CDR2 is SAAADI. V was clipped by 10 bases and J by 7 bases; unmatched bases: 6. CDR3 sequence: CAIKGLAGEEQYF. The CDR3 region has the DNA TGCGCCATCAAGGGACTAGCGGGAGAAGAGCAGTACTTC.

This chain links TRBV13 with TRBJ1-1; 8 bases agree with TRBD1. With 5 bases clipped from V and 1 base from J, the junction kept 3 bases outside the gene matches. The CDR3 extends over 14 amino acids. The germline V gene has CDR1 PRHDT and CDR2 FYEKMQ (reference sequence). The CDR3 nucleotides read TGTGCCAGCAGCGTCGACAGGGGGAACACTGAAGCTTTCTTT. Translating it yields CASSVDRGNTEAFF.

The chain carries TRBV19 and TRBJ2-3, with D tentatively TRBD1 (8 bases). The germline V gene has CDR1 LNHDA and CDR2 SQIVND (reference sequence). Trimming stripped 9 bases from V and 2 bases from J, with 18 bases between. There are 15 residues in the CDR3. CDR3 sequence reads: CASNRGGQITDTQYF. DNA of the CDR3: TGTGCCAGCAACAGGGGGGGACAGATCACAGATACGCAGTATTTT.

This chain links TRBV2 with TRBJ1-1, with D uncertain. V lost 6 bases and J 7 bases, leaving 6 bases between the germline ends. The CDR3 sequence is 10 residues long. CDR1 is SNHLY, CDR2 FYNNEI, per germline. CDR3 sequence reads: CASRAVEAFF. The CDR3 DNA follows: TGTGCCAGCAGGGCGGTTGAAGCTTTCTTT.

The genes are TRBV7-6 and TRBJ1-1; 9 bases align to TRBD1. Trimming cost V 4 bases and J 7 bases; bases outside gene matches: 7. Germline CDR1 is SGHVS and CDR2 is FNYEAQ. This CDR3 has 14 residues. In nucleotides, the CDR3 is TGTGCCAGCAGCTACGGACAGGGGCTTCTTGAAGCTTTCTTT. Translating it yields CASSYGQGLLEAFF.

The chain combines TRBV4-1 with TRBJ1-5, with a possible D match to TRBD1 (5 bases). This CDR3 has 17 amino acids. Trimming shortened V by 0 bases and J by 0 bases, and 12 bases separated the two germline ends. CDR1 and CDR2 from the germline V gene are MGHRA and YSYEKL. The CDR3 sequence is CASSQESRAYSNQPQHF. The CDR3 coding sequence is TGCGCCAGCAGCCAAGAGTCCAGGGCTTATAGCAATCAGCCCCAGCATTTT.

This clone was seen once. The rearrangement joins TRBV9 to TRBJ2-7, with 7 bases lining up with TRBD1. Germline V gene sequence: CDR1 SGDLS, CDR2 YYNGEE. The CDR3 is 13 amino acids. The ends lost 0 bases at V and 3 bases at J; junction bases unmatched: 0. The CDR3 DNA sequence: TGTGCCAGCAGCGTAGGGGACAGCTACGAGCAGTACTTC. Its translation is CASSVGDSYEQYF. Combining the CDR3 with reference TRBV9 and TRBJ2-7 gives the whole variable domain DSGVTQTPKHLITATGQRVTLRCSPRSGDLSVYWYQQSLDQGLQFLIQYYNGEERAKGNILERFSAQQFPDLHSELNLSSLELGDSALYFCASSVGDSYEQYFGPGTRLTVT.

This chain joins TRBV25-1 and TRBJ2-7; D is uncertain. Germline lookup yields CDR1 MGHDK and CDR2 SYGVNS. The CDR3 is 13 residues long. The ends were cut back, 5 bases at V and 0 bases at J, with 8 bases in the middle. The CDR3 sequence is CASSLLSSYEQYF. For the CDR3, the DNA is TGTGCCAGCAGTCTCCTAAGCTCCTACGAGCAGTACTTC.

The chain carries TRBV6-1 and TRBJ2-1; D is unclear. Per the germline V gene, CDR1 is MNHNS and CDR2 is SASEGT. V was pared by 3 bases and J by 9 bases, with 21 bases between. The length of the CDR3 is 16 residues. CDR3 protein: CASSDPLLDTSTEQFF. CDR3 in DNA: TGTGCCAGCAGTGACCCCCTCCTAGACACGTCCACTGAGCAGTTCTTC.

This rearrangement joins TRBV7-9 to TRBJ2-7; D is possibly TRBD1 (5 bases). Per the germline V gene, CDR1 is SEHNR and CDR2 is FQNEAQ (reference sequence). Between the trimmed V and J ends, which lost 6 bases and 4 bases, there was a span of 22 bases. This CDR3 region has 16 residues. The CDR3, as DNA: TGTGCCAGCAGTTTCAACTCAGGGTTGGCCCTATACGAGCAGTACTTC. It codes for CASSFNSGLALYEQYF.

V usage is TRBV29-1 and J usage is TRBJ1-1; TRBD1 aligns across 7 bases. With V trimmed by 5 bases and J by 4 bases, 7 bases remained unmatched. This CDR3 comprises 13 residues. The germline V gene has CDR1 SQVTM and CDR2 ANQGSEA. CDR3 in DNA: TGCAGCGTTATCCCAGGGGGGGGCACTGAAGCTTTCTTT. It translates to CSVIPGGGTEAFF. Combining the CDR3 with reference TRBV29-1 and TRBJ1-1 gives the whole variable domain SAVISQKPSRDICQRGTSLTIQCQVDSQVTMMFWYRQQPGQSLTLIATANQGSEATYESGFVIDKFPISRPNLTFSTLTVSNMSPEDSSIYLCSVIPGGGTEAFFGQGTRLTVV.

In its sample, this clone was seen a few times. The gene calls are TRBV19 and TRBJ1-2, with no clear D. CDR1 and CDR2 (germline): LNHDA, SQIVND (reference sequence). This CDR3 comprises 13 residues. The V gene lost 7 bases and the J gene lost 8 bases, with 17 bases spanning the gap. For the CDR3, the DNA is TGTGCCAGTAACAGCCGGGAGACGGGAGGCTACACCTTC. Protein product: CASNSRETGGYTF.

This clone has a handful of counts. The chain joins TRBV9 to TRBJ1-6; no clear D. Trimming cost V 3 bases and J 4 bases, with 8 bases left between them. Looked up from germline, CDR1 is SGDLS and CDR2 is YYNGEE. This CDR3 is 14 amino acids long. The CDR3 spells CASSGQGYNSPLHF. The CDR3 DNA is TGTGCCAGCAGCGGCCAAGGGTATAATTCACCCCTCCACTTT.

The chain links TRBV2 to TRBJ1-1, with 7 bases identical to TRBD1. Losses at the gene ends were 9 bases for V and 4 bases for J; bases not matched to a gene: 5. The CDR3 has 12 residues. The germline V gene encodes CDR1 SNHLY and CDR2 FYNNEI. CDR3 coding DNA: TGTGCCAGAGAGGGGGCCCTCACTGAAGCTTTCTTT. It translates to CAREGALTEAFF.

This sequence joins TRBV7-2 and TRBJ1-1; no clear D. Trimming took 5 bases from V and 4 from J, leaving 11 bases between them. Germline V gives CDR1 SGHTA, CDR2 FQGNSA. CDR3 length: 13 residues. This CDR3 is CASSPWTATEAFF. The CDR3 DNA reads TGTGCCAGCAGCCCCTGGACCGCCACTGAAGCTTTCTTT. Full variable domain (missing parts from reference TRBV7-2 and TRBJ1-1): GAGVSQSPSNKVTEKGKDVELRCDPISGHTALYWYRQSLGQGLEFLIYFQGNSAPDKSGLPSDRFSAERTGGSVSTLTIQRTQQEDSAVYLCASSPWTATEAFFGQGTRLTVV.

This clone was seen once. The CDR3 nucleotides are TGTGCCAGAAGCCCCGTTCGACAGGGGCCCACCGGGGAGCTGTTTTTT. This encodes CARSPVRQGPTGELFF. The rearrangement joins TRBV7-5 to TRBJ2-2; the DNA was not compared with TRBD1, the D call given in the table. TRBV7-5 is a pseudogene segment. The length of the CDR3 is 16 residues.

The chain joins TRBV7-2 to TRBJ2-7; 7 positions agree with TRBD2. Germline CDR1 is SGHTA and CDR2 is FQGNSA. This CDR3 comprises 16 residues. Trimming removed 4 bases from V and 4 bases from J; junction bases left unmatched: 13. The CDR3 loop reads CASSSTRLAETYEQYF. Written as DNA, the CDR3 is TGTGCCAGCAGCTCAACCCGACTAGCAGAGACATACGAGCAGTACTTC.

This clone is a singleton in its sample. The genes are TRBV15 and TRBJ2-7; 7 positions agree with TRBD1. This CDR3 region has 14 residues. CDR1 is LNHNV and CDR2 is YYDKDF in the germline V gene (reference sequence). With V trimmed by 7 bases and J by 5 bases, 11 bases remained unmatched. The CDR3 loop is CATNAAATGHEQYF. The CDR3 bases are TGTGCCACCAACGCGGCCGCGACAGGGCACGAGCAGTACTTC. The full variable domain, in which reference TRBV15 and TRBJ2-7 provide the parts outside the CDR3, is DAMVIQNPRYQVTQFGKPVTLSCSQTLNHNVMYWYQQKSSQAPKLLFHYYDKDFNNEADTPDNFQSRRPNTSFCFLDIRSPGLGDTAMYLCATNAAATGHEQYFGPGTRLTVT.

In regard to this clone: Other DNA sequences of this sample code for an identical CDR3. The chain uses TRBV27 and TRBJ2-7; possible D gene TRBD1, 6 bases. Trimming removed 6 bases from V and 3 bases from J, with 18 bases in between. The CDR3 runs to 15 residues. Germline CDR1 and CDR2: MNHEY and SMNVEV (reference sequence). In nucleotides, the CDR3 is TGTGCCAGCAGCCTAATACCAGGGGAAAACTACGAGCAGTACTTC. Residues: CASSLIPGENYEQYF.

This clone was seen more than once but under ten times. This chain connects TRBV14 to TRBJ1-1, with TRBD1 matching over 7 bases. The CDR3 is 15 residues long. Germline V gene sequence: CDR1 SGHDN, CDR2 FVKESK. V dropped 4 bases and J dropped 2; count of bases not matched to a gene: 7. The CDR3 loop is CASSRQGALNTEAFF. The CDR3 coding sequence is TGTGCCAGCAGCCGACAGGGAGCCCTTAACACTGAAGCTTTCTTT.

The V and J genes are TRBV30 and TRBJ2-7; D tentatively fits TRBD1 or TRBD2 (5 bases each). Germline V lookup: CDR1 GTSNPN, CDR2 SVGIG (reference sequence). The CDR3 has 14 residues. V lost 3 bases and J 0 bases, leaving 12 bases between the germline ends. The CDR3 loop is CAWRGPLSSYEQYF. The CDR3, as DNA: TGTGCCTGGAGGGGACCGCTCAGCTCCTACGAGCAGTACTTC. The complete variable domain, with remaining parts taken from reference TRBV30 and TRBJ2-7, reads SQTIHQWPATLVQPVGSPLSLECTVEGTSNPNLYWYRQAAGRGLQLLFYSVGIGQISSEVPQNLSASRPQDRQFILSSKKLLLSDSGFYLCAWRGPLSSYEQYFGPGTRLTVT.

The gene calls are TRBV5-1 and TRBJ1-1, with 12 positions matching TRBD1. Germline V gene sequence: CDR1 SGHRS, CDR2 YFSETQ. CDR3 length: 16 amino acids. The V segment lost 6 bases and the J segment 5 bases; nucleotides outside the gene matches: 11. The CDR3 sequence is CASKLGTGGVYTEAFF. The DNA for the CDR3 is TGCGCCAGCAAGTTGGGGACAGGGGGCGTGTATACTGAAGCTTTCTTT.